This record covers a single TCR beta chain. Its antigen is not known. This sample was included in a study of a mutant IDH1 vaccine in newly diagnosed glioma. Findings of the study overall: Researchers report vaccine-induced immune responses in over 90% of patients.

Measured with immunoSEQ multiplex PCR; TCRdb has only the in-frame clones, and not every one. The sample contains roughly 86,000 clones, around 77% of which appear only once. Time point meaning: baseline, week 1 (first vaccination visit). As for treatment: pre-vaccination baseline after standard-of-care therapy. The receptor was derived from a man between 35 and 55 years old with glioma. Source: PBMCs, taken from a glioma patient treated with radiotherapy, temozolomide or both.

CDR3 nucleotide sequence: TGTGCCAGCAGCTTGATGGCGGGAGGACCTCAAGAGACCCAGTACTTC. Translating gives CASSLMAGGPQETQYF. The chain uses TRBV5-4 and TRBJ2-5; 8 nucleotides align to TRBD2. Germline V gives CDR1 SGHNT, CDR2 YYREEE (reference sequence). CDR3 length: 16 amino acids. With V trimmed by 1 base and J by 2 bases, 7 bases remained unmatched.